The entry that follows covers one T cell receptor (beta chain) sequence. Its specificity is unknown. This sample is drawn from a study of cytomegalovirus exposure and HLA in healthy donors. Study conclusions and caveats: A further, later analysis showed that HLA-associated TCR beta chains (compared with equally common others) were more clonally expanded.

Both 60 Vbeta primers and 13 Jbeta primers went into the PCR. Method: immunoSEQ multiplex PCR; TCRdb's copy keeps in-frame clones and lacks some. Its table records 130,000 or so clones. The source material was PBMCs. This sequence originates from a man between 18 and 29 years old in good health and CMV-seronegative.

The CDR3 DNA follows: TGCGCCAGCAGCACGGGGACTAGCGGGAGGGGCTCGGGCACAGATACGCAGTATTTT. It codes for CASSTGTSGRGSGTDTQYF. The rearrangement joins TRBV5-1 to TRBJ2-3; 16 bases line up with TRBD2. Germline V gene sequence: CDR1 SGHRS, CDR2 YFSETQ. The V and J ends lost 4 bases and 1 base, in that order; junction bases with no gene match: 9. The CDR3 length is 19 residues.